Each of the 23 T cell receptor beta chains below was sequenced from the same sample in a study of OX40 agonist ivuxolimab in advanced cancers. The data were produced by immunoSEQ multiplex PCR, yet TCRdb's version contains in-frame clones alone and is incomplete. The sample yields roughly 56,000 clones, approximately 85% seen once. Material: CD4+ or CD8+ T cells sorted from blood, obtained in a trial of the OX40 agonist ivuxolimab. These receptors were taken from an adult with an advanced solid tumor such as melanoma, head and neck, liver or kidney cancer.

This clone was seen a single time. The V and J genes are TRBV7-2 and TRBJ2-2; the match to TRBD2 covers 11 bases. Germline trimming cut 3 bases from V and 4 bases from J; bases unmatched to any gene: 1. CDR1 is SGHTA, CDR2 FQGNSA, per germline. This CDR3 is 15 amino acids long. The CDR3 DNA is TGTGCCAGCAGCTTCACTAGCGGGGGCACCGGGGAGCTGTTTTTT. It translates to CASSFTSGGTGELFF.

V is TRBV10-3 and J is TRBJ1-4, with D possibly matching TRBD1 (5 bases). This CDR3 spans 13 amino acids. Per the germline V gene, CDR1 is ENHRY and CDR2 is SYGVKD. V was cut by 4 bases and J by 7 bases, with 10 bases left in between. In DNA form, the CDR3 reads TGTGCCATCAGTGCCGGGACGAGTGAAAAACTGTTTTTT. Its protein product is CAISAGTSEKLFF.

CDR3 nucleotides: TGTGCCAGCTCAAAGGCCCAGGGATCCCCTGAAGCTTTCTTT. Translation gives CASSKAQGSPEAFF. The rearrangement uses TRBV6-5 and TRBJ1-1; tentatively, D is TRBD1 (5 bases). Trimming stripped 8 bases from V and 6 bases from J, with 19 bases between. The germline CDR1 and CDR2 sequences are MNHEY and SVGAGI. The CDR3 has 14 residues.

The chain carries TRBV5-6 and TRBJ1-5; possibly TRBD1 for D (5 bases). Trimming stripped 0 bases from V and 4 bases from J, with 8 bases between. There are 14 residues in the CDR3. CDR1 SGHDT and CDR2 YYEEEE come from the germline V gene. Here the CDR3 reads CASSLGQKNQPQHF. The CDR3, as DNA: TGTGCCAGCAGCTTGGGACAGAAGAATCAGCCCCAGCATTTT.

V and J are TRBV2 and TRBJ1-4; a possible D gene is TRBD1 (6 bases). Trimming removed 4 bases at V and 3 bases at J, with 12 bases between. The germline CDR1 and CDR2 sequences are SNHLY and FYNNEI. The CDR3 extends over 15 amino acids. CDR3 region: CASSGWGLSNEKLFF. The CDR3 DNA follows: TGTGCCAGCAGTGGATGGGGGCTGTCTAATGAAAAACTGTTTTTT.

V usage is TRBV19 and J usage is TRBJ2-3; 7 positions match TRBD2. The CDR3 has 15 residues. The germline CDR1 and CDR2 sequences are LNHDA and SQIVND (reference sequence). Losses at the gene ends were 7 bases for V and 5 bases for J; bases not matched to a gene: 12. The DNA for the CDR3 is TGTGCCAGTACCTCAGCGGGGCAGGTCGAAGATACGCAGTATTTT. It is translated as CASTSAGQVEDTQYF.

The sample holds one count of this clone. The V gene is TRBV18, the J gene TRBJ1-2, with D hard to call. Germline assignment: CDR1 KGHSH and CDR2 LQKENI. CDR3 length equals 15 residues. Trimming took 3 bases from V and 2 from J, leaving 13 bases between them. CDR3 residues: CASSPDNLRNYGYTF. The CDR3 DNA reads TGTGCCAGCTCACCCGACAACTTACGAAACTATGGCTACACCTTC.

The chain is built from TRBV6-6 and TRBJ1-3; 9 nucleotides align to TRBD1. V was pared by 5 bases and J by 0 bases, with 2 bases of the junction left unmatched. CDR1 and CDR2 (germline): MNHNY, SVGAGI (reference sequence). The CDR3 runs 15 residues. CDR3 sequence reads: CASSQTGGSGNTIYF. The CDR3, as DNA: TGTGCCAGCAGTCAGACAGGGGGCTCTGGAAACACCATATATTTT.

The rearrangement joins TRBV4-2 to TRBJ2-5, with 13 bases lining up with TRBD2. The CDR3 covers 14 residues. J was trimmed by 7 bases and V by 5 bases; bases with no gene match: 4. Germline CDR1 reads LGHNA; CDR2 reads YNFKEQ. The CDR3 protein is CASSTSGGEGTQYF. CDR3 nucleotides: TGTGCCAGCAGCACTAGCGGGGGGGAGGGGACCCAGTACTTC.

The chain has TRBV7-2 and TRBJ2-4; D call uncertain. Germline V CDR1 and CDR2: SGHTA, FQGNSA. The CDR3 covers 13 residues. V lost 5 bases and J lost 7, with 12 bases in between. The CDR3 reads CASSRTRANIQYF. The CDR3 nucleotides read TGTGCCAGCAGCCGTACAAGGGCCAACATTCAGTACTTC.

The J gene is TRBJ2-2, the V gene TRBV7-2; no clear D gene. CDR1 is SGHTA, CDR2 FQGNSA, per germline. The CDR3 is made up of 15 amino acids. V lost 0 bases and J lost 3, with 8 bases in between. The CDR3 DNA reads TGTGCCAGCAGCTTAGCGCGCAGAGACACCGGGGAGCTGTTTTTT. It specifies CASSLARRDTGELFF.

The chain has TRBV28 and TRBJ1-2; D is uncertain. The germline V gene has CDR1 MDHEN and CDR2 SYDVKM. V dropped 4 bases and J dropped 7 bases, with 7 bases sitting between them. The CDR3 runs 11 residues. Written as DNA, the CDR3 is TGTGCCAGCAGTTCCCCGGCTGGCTACACCTTC. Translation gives CASSSPAGYTF.

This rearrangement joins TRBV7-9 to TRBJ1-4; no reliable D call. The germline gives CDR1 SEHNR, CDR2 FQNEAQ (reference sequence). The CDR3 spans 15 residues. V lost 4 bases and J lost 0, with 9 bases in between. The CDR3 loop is CASSSDITTNEKLFF. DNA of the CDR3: TGTGCCAGCAGCTCAGACATAACAACTAATGAAAAACTGTTTTTT.

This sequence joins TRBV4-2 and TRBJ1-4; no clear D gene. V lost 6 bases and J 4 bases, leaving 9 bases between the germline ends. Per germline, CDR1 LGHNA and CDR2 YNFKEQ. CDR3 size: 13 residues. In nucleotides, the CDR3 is TGTGCCAGCAGTACAGTTAGTAATGAAAAACTGTTTTTT. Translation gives CASSTVSNEKLFF.

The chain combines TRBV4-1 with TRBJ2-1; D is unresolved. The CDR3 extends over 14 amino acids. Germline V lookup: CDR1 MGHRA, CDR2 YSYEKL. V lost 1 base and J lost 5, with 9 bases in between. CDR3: CASSQGAPDNEQFF. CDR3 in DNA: TGCGCCAGCAGCCAAGGGGCCCCTGACAATGAGCAGTTCTTC.

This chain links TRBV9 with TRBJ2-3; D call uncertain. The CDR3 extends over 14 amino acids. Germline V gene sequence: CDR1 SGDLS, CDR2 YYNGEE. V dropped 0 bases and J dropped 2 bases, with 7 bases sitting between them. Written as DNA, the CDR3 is TGTGCCAGCAGCGTAGTCCAGCACACAGATACGCAGTATTTT. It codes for CASSVVQHTDTQYF.

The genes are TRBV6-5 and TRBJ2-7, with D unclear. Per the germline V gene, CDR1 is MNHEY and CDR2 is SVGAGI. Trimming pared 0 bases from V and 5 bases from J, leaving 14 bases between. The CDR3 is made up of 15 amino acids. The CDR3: CASSYSDRSWDEQYF. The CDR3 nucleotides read TGTGCCAGCAGTTACTCGGATCGGTCCTGGGACGAGCAGTACTTC.

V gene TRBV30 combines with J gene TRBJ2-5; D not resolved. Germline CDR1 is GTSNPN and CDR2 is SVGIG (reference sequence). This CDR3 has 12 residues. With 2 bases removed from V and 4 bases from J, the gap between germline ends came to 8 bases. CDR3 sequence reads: CAWSLLIETQYF. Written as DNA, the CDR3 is TGTGCCTGGAGTCTTTTGATAGAGACCCAGTACTTC.

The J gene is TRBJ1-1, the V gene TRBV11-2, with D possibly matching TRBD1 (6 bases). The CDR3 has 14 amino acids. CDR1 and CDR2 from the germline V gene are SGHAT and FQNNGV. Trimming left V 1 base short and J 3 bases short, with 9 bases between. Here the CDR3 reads CASSLAGAHTEAFF. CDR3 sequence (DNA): TGTGCCAGCAGCTTAGCAGGGGCGCACACTGAAGCTTTCTTT.

The CDR3 nucleotides are TGTGCCAGCAGCTTGTCCATAACGGGGACCCAGTACTTC. It codes for CASSLSITGTQYF. The chain has TRBV5-6 and TRBJ2-5; D not resolved. Trimming left V 1 base short and J 7 bases short, with 11 bases between. CDR1 and CDR2 (germline): SGHDT, YYEEEE. The CDR3 has 13 residues. Using reference TRBV5-6 and TRBJ2-5 for the parts outside the CDR3, the full variable domain is DAGVTQSPTHLIKTRGQQVTLRCSPKSGHDTVSWYQQALGQGPQFIFQYYEEEERQRGNFPDRFSGHQFPNYSSELNVNALLLGDSALYLCASSLSITGTQYFGPGTRLLVL.

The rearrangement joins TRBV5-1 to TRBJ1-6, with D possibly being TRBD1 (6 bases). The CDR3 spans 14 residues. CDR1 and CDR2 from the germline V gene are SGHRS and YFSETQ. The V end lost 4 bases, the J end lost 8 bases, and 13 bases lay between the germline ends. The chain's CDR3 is CASSRGDMYSPLHF. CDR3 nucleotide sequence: TGCGCCAGCAGCCGGGGGGACATGTATTCACCCCTCCACTTT.

The CDR3 spells CASSLYGSSYNEQFF. CDR3 in DNA: TGCGCCAGCAGCCTTTACGGGAGCTCCTACAATGAGCAGTTCTTC. This chain links TRBV5-1 with TRBJ2-1, with a tentative D call TRBD2 (6 bases). There are 15 residues in the CDR3. Trimming removed 4 bases at V and 0 bases at J, with 11 bases between. Germline CDR1 and CDR2: SGHRS and YFSETQ. Combining the CDR3 with reference TRBV5-1 and TRBJ2-1 gives the whole variable domain KAGVTQTPRYLIKTRGQQVTLSCSPISGHRSVSWYQQTPGQGLQFLFEYFSETQRNKGNFPGRFSGRQFSNSRSEMNVSTLELGDSALYLCASSLYGSSYNEQFFGPGTRLTVL.

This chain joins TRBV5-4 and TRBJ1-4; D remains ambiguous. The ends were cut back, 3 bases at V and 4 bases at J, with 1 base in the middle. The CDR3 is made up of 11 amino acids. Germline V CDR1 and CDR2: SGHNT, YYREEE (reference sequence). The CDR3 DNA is TGTGCCAGCAGCTATAATGAAAAACTGTTTTTT. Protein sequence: CASSYNEKLFF.